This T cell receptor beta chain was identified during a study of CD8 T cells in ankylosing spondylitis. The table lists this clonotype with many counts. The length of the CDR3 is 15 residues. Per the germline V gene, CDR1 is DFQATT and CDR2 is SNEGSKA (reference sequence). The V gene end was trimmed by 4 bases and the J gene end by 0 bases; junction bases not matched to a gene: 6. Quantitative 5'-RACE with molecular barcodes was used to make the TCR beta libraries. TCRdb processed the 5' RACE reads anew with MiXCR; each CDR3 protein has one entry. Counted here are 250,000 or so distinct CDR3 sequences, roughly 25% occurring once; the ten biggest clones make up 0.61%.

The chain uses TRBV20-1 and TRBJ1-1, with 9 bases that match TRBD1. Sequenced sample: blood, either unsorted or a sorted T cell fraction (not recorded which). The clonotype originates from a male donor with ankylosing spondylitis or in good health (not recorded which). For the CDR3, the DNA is TGCAGTGCTATTGGGACAGGGAACATGAACACTGAAGCTTTCTTT. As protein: CSAIGTGNMNTEAFF.